This T cell receptor beta chain originates from a study of blood T cell repertoires in COVID-19. As for the study in general: Sources were T cells, B-cell-depleted T cells, or PBMCs; the material itself was cDNA or gDNA.

The method was immunoSEQ multiplex PCR; TCRdb's version includes in-frame clones alone and lacks a portion of them. The table records hundreds of thousands of clones, around 90% of them present only once. Everyone who took part was roughly 18 to 100 years old, and they came from about 25 US areas. Assignment of participants to cohorts was predicated upon participant-reported clinical history. Cohort 3 recovered donors had two negative PCRs, clearance, or symptom resolution. From germline, CDR1 is SGHTA and CDR2 FQGNSA. V shed 5 bases and J shed 1 base, with 20 bases lying between them. This CDR3 spans 17 amino acids.

The V call is TRBV7-2, the J call TRBJ1-1, with a weak D call TRBD1 (6 bases). Sequenced material: PBMCs or T cells enriched from blood (not recorded which). The receptor was isolated from a woman younger than 45 who had recovered from COVID-19. The chain's CDR3 is CASSPIDTGGQNTEAFF. In nucleotides, the CDR3 is TGTGCCAGCAGCCCAATTGATACGGGGGGGCAGAACACTGAAGCTTTCTTT.